These 16 T cell receptor beta chains came from one sample sequenced in a study of control samples from healthy donors and cancer patients. Method: immunoSEQ multiplex PCR; TCRdb's copy keeps in-frame clones and lacks some. This table has approximately 170,000 clones, 92% appearing once. The sample taken for sequencing was blood. These receptors originate from a woman aged 30 to 39 in good health.

V usage is TRBV20-1 and J usage is TRBJ2-3, with TRBD2 as a possible D gene (5 bases). Germline CDR1 and CDR2: DFQATT and SNEGSKA (reference sequence). The CDR3 runs to 13 residues. Trimming took off 3 bases at V and 1 base at J, with 8 bases between the two ends. In DNA form, the CDR3 reads TGCAGTGCTAGTTGGGAGCGCACAGATACGCAGTATTTT. Its translation: CSASWERTDTQYF.

CDR3 DNA: TGTGCCGACACCGCGGACAGGGGATTCAATGAGCAGTTCTTC. This codes for CADTADRGFNEQFF. This chain uses TRBV2 with TRBJ2-1; TRBD1 aligns across 9 bases. V was pared by 11 bases and J by 6 bases, with 11 bases of the junction left unmatched. The CDR3 covers 14 residues. Looked up from germline, CDR1 is SNHLY and CDR2 is FYNNEI.

V usage is TRBV6-2 or TRBV6-3 and J usage is TRBJ2-1; 12 bases agree with TRBD2. The length of the CDR3 is 15 residues. The germline CDR1 and CDR2 sequences are MNHEY and SVGEGT. V shed 5 bases, J shed 7 bases, and the junction held 6 bases outside the gene matches. The CDR3 sequence is CASSKLAGGTNEQFF. The CDR3 nucleotides are TGTGCCAGCAGTAAACTAGCGGGGGGTACGAATGAGCAGTTCTTC.

The gene calls are TRBV9 and TRBJ1-4, with D tentatively TRBD1 (5 bases). V was trimmed by 3 bases and J by 10 bases, leaving 13 bases between them. The CDR3 is made up of 13 amino acids. In germline, CDR1 is SGDLS, CDR2 YYNGEE. As DNA, the CDR3 is TGTGCCAGCAGCGCCGAGGCTGGGGGAAAACTGTTTTTT. It is translated as CASSAEAGGKLFF.

The chain joins TRBV28 to TRBJ2-5, with D perhaps TRBD2 (5 bases). CDR3 length equals 19 residues. Germline loops: CDR1 MDHEN, CDR2 SYDVKM. Trimming cost V 7 bases and J 5 bases, with 32 bases left between them. As DNA, the CDR3 is TGTGCCAGCACGGCGAACACCCGGCGGGTTGGCTCCCTTTGGGAGACCCAGTACTTC. Its translation is CASTANTRRVGSLWETQYF.

The rearrangement joins TRBV11-2 to TRBJ2-2; 9 nucleotides align to TRBD1. The CDR3 length is 15 residues. In germline, CDR1 is SGHAT, CDR2 FQNNGV. Unmatched junction bases numbered 8, after V lost 5 bases and J lost 7 bases. The CDR3 sequence is CASSQGQGIGGELFF. As DNA, the CDR3 is TGTGCCAGCAGCCAGGGACAGGGAATTGGCGGGGAGCTGTTTTTT.

V usage is TRBV28 and J usage is TRBJ2-3; D unresolved. Germline V CDR1 and CDR2: MDHEN, SYDVKM. The CDR3 length is 12 residues. Trimming pared 5 bases from V and 9 bases from J, leaving 12 bases between. The CDR3 spells CASSRTPGTQYF. CDR3 in DNA: TGTGCCAGCAGTAGAACCCCAGGAACGCAGTATTTT.

Only one count was recorded for this clone. V is TRBV7-3 and J is TRBJ1-1, with TRBD1 matching over 9 bases. V was pared by 4 bases and J by 3 bases, with 3 bases of the junction left unmatched. Germline assignment: CDR1 SGHTA and CDR2 FQGTGA. This CDR3 region has 14 residues. The CDR3 region has the DNA TGTGCCAGCAGCTCCGGACAGGGGCACACTGAAGCTTTCTTT. Its protein product is CASSSGQGHTEAFF.

The gene calls are TRBV11-3 and TRBJ1-1; 7 bases agree with TRBD1. Germline CDR1 reads SGHNT; CDR2 reads YENEEA. This CDR3 contains 13 residues. V trimming: 7 bases; J trimming: 1 base; junction bases outside the gene matches: 3. CDR3 residues: CASKGAGNTEAFF. The CDR3 nucleotides are TGTGCCAGCAAGGGGGCTGGGAACACTGAAGCTTTCTTT.

The chain uses TRBV3-1 (or the pseudogene TRBV3-2) and TRBJ2-3; no definite D call. The CDR3 consists of 15 residues. Between the trimmed V and J ends, which lost 6 bases and 0 bases, there was a span of 13 bases. From germline, CDR1 is LGHDT and CDR2 YNNKEL (reference sequence). The CDR3 protein is CASSPSPDSTDTQYF. CDR3 coding DNA: TGTGCCAGCAGTCCCTCCCCGGACAGCACAGATACGCAGTATTTT.

The gene calls are TRBV2 and TRBJ1-5; D uncertain. V lost 8 bases and J lost 3, with 8 bases in between. Germline V CDR1 and CDR2: SNHLY, FYNNEI. The CDR3 has 12 residues. The CDR3, as DNA: TGTGCCAGCTCAGTTTCCAATCAGCCCCAGCATTTT. The encoded protein is CASSVSNQPQHF.

V usage is TRBV6-5 and J usage is TRBJ1-2; the D gene is possibly TRBD1 (5 bases). The V and J ends lost 4 bases and 9 bases respectively, with 15 bases between them. CDR1 is MNHEY, CDR2 SVGAGI, per germline. The CDR3 loop spans 13 amino acids. The CDR3 coding sequence is TGTGCCAGCAGTTGGGGCCCACTAGGGAGCTACACCTTC. Its protein product is CASSWGPLGSYTF.

This rearrangement joins TRBV3-1 (or the pseudogene TRBV3-2) to TRBJ2-7; the D gene is possibly TRBD2 (7 bases). There are 18 residues in the CDR3. The germline CDR1 and CDR2 sequences are LGHDT and YNNKEL (reference sequence). V lost 4 bases to trimming and J lost 5 bases, with 27 bases between them. This chain's CDR3 is CASSRRRGGHPAWDEQYF. CDR3 in DNA: TGTGCCAGCAGCCGCAGGAGGGGGGGACACCCCGCCTGGGACGAGCAGTACTTC.

The chain couples TRBV28 to TRBJ1-2, with D uncertain. The germline CDR1 and CDR2 sequences are MDHEN and SYDVKM. The CDR3 has 12 amino acids. The ends were cut back, 6 bases at V and 4 bases at J, with 9 bases in the middle. This CDR3 is CASSFPSYGYTF. In DNA, the CDR3 is TGTGCCAGCAGCTTTCCGTCCTATGGCTACACCTTC.

The rearrangement uses TRBV3-1 (or the pseudogene TRBV3-2) and TRBJ2-2; 12 bases agree with TRBD2. Losses at the gene ends were 4 bases for V and 5 bases for J; bases not matched to a gene: 5. The CDR3 spans 16 residues. CDR1 and CDR2 from the germline V gene are LGHDT and YNNKEL (reference sequence). The CDR3 reads CASSLRTSGVTGELFF. The CDR3 DNA reads as TGTGCCAGCAGCCTAAGGACTAGCGGGGTAACCGGGGAGCTGTTTTTT.

CDR3 region: CASSLGDGGPQHF. CDR3 nucleotides: TGTGCCAGCAGTTTAGGAGATGGTGGGCCCCAGCATTTT. The chain carries TRBV12-3 or TRBV12-4 and TRBJ1-5, with D hard to call. Trimming took 1 base from V and 9 from J, leaving 10 bases between them. This CDR3 has 13 amino acids.